The following is a TCR beta chain sequence with its context. No antigen is known for it. This sample was included in a study of T cell repertoires in cytomegalovirus infection. In the study overall: Evidence of both CMV infection and a matching HLA type came from public TCR beta signatures.

CDR3 length: 15 amino acids. The germline V gene encodes CDR1 SEHNR and CDR2 FQNEAQ (reference sequence). The J segment lost 13 bases and the V segment lost 5 bases, leaving 14 bases of the junction unmatched. The study, taken as a whole, reports: Cumulative public TCR beta family frequency identified CMV carriers with the relevant HLA.

Each CDR3 protein is one row after TCRdb ran MiXCR on the reads. This table holds some 110,000 distinct CDR3 sequences, about 31% found once. The chain links TRBV7-9 to TRBJ2-3; 11 bases agree with TRBD1. The clonotype comes from a human donor in good health (CMV status not recorded). Some clones in this sample may be carry-over from other donors' samples. Specimen: CD8+ T cells from cultured PBMCs, collected from culture after CMV antigen stimulation. The CDR3 spells CASSQRTGGLRPKYF. The CDR3 DNA reads TGTGCCAGCAGCCAAAGGACAGGGGGCCTCAGACCCAAGTATTTT. The full variable domain, with the rest looked up from reference TRBV7-9 and TRBJ2-3, is DTGVSQNPRHKITKRGQNVTFRCDPISEHNRLYWYRQTLGQGPEFLTYFQNEAQLEKSRLLSDRFSAERPKGSFSTLEIQRTEQGDSAMYLCASSQRTGGLRPKYFGPGTRLTVL.